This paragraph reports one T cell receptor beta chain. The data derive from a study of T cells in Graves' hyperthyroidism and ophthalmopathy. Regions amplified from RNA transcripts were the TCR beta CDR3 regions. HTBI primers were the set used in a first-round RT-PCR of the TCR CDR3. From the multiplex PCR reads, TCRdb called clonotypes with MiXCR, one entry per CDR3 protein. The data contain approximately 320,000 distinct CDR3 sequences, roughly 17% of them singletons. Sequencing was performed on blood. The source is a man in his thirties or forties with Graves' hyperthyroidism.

This CDR3 reads CASSLTSGSYNEQYF. The CDR3, as DNA: TGCGCCAGCAGCTTGACTAGCGGGAGTTACAATGAGCAGTACTTC. The chain recombines TRBV5-1 with TRBJ2-1; 11 positions match TRBD2. The better agreement between TRBJ2-7 and the DNA end casts doubt on the J call. Germline CDR1 reads SGHRS; CDR2 reads YFSETQ. The CDR3 totals 15 residues.